This TCR beta chain was obtained from a study of T cells in women clearing cervical HPV infection. For the study at large: Case blood was drawn a median roughly 150 days after lesion detection. Only a few women had HLA typing results available.

As for this clone: Its antigen is as yet unknown. From the germline J gene comes the end of the CDR3, since the read stops 3 residues before it.

Whole-study results and caveats: Repertoire richness, not evenness, was significantly elevated in CIN3+ cases versus controls.

Sequenced by immunoSEQ multiplex PCR; TCRdb stores in-frame clones only, minus some. The repertoire table contains roughly 18,000 clones. V trimming: 6 bases; J trimming: 5 bases; junction bases outside the gene matches: 11. The CDR3 is made up of 15 amino acids. The V gene's germline CDR1 is DFQATT and CDR2 SNEGSKA (reference sequence). This TCR came from a woman aged 18 to 75 with a cervical HPV16 infection that either progressed to CIN3+ or cleared (not recorded which). Sequencing was carried out using blood buffy coat. The V call is TRBV20-1, the J call TRBJ2-5, with TRBD1 identical over 11 bases. The CDR3 reads CSARPGQGAYETQYF. CDR3 DNA (partial): TGCAGTGCCAGACCTGGACAGGGGGCCTACGAGACC.